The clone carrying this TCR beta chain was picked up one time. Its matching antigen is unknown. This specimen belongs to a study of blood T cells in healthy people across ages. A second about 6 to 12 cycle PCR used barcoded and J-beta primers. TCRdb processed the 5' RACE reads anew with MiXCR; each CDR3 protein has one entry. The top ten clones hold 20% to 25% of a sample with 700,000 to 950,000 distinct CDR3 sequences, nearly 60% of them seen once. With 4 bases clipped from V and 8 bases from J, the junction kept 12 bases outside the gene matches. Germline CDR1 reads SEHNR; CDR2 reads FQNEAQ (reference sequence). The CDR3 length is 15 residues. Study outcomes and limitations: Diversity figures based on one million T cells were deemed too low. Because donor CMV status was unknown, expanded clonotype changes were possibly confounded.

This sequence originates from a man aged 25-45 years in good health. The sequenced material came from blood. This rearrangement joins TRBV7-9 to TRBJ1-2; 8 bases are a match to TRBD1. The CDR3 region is CASSYLIRDRRGYTF. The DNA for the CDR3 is TGTGCCAGCAGCTACCTAATACGGGACAGGAGAGGCTACACCTTC.